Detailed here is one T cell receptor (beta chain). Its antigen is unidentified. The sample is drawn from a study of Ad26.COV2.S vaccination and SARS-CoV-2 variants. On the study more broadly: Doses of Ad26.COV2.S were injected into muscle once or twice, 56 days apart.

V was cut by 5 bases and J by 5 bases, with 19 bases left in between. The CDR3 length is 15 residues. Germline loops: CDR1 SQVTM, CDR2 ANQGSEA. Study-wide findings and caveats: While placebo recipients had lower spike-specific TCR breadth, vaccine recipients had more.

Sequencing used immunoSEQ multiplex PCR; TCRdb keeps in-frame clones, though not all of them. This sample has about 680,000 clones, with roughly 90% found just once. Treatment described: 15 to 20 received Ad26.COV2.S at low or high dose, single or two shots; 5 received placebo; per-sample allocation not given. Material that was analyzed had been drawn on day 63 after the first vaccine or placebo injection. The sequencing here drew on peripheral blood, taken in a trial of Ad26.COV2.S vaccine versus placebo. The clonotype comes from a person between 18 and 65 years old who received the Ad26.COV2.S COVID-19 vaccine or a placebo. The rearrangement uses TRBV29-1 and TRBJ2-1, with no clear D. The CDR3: CSVPAVSEWDNEQFF. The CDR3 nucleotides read TGCAGCGTTCCCGCTGTCTCCGAATGGGACAATGAGCAGTTCTTC.